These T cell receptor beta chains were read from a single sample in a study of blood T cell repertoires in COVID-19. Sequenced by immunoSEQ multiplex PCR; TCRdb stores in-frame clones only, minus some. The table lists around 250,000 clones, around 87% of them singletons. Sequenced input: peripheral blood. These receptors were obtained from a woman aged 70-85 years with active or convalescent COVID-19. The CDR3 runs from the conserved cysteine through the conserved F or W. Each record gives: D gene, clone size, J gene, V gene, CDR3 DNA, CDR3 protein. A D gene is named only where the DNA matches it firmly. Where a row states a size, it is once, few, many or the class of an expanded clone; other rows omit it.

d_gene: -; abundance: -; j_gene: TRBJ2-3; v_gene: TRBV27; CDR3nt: TGTGCCAGCAGTCCCGGGACTCTAGGGGCAGATACGCAGTATTTT; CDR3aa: CASSPGTLGADTQYF
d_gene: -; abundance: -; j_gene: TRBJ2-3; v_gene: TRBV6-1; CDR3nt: TGTGCCAGCAGTGAGGTAGTGGGAGAGGATACGCAGTATTTT; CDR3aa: CASSEVVGEDTQYF
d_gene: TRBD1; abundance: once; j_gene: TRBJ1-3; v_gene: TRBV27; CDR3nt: TGTGCCAGCAGCCCTTCCGGGACAGGGATAGACACCATATATTTT; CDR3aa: CASSPSGTGIDTIYF
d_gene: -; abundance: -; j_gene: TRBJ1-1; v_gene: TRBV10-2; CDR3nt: TGCGCCAGCAGTGGAGCTTTCACTGAAGCTTTCTTT; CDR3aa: CASSGAFTEAFF
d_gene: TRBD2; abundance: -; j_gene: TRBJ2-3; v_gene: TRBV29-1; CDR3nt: TGCAGCGTTGATGGGATCCGGGAGGCAGATACGCAGTATTTT; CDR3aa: CSVDGIREADTQYF
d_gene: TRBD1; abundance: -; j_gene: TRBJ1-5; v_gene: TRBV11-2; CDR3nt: TGTGCCAGCAGCCAGGACAGGGGGGGACAGCCCCAGCATTTT; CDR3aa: CASSQDRGGQPQHF
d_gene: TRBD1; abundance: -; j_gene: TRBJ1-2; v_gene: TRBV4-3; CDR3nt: TGCGCCAGCAGCCAAAGTAGACAGGGGGCCCAGTCGTCTGGCTACACCTTC; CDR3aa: CASSQSRQGAQSSGYTF
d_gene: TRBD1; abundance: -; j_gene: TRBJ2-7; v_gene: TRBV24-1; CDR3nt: TGTGCCACCCGACAGGGAGAGTCCTACGAGCAGTACTTC; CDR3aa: CATRQGESYEQYF
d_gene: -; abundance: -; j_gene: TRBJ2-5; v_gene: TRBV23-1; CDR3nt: TGCGCCAGCAGTCCGGGCCGGGGAGGAGAGACCCAGTACTTC; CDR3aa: CASSPGRGGETQYF
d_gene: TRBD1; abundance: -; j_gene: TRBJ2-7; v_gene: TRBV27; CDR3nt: TGTGCCAGCAGACCTCCGGGACAGGGGGTCGAGCAGTACTTC; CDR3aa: CASRPPGQGVEQYF
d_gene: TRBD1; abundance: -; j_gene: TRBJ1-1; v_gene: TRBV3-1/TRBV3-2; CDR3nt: TGTGCCAGCAGCCATTCACAGGGGGCGTTGAACACTGAAGCTTTCTTT; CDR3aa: CASSHSQGALNTEAFF
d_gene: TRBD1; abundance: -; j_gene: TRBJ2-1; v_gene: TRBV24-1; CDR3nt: TGTGCCACCAGTGATCCTATACAGGGGTATGAGCAGTTCTTC; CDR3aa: CATSDPIQGYEQFF
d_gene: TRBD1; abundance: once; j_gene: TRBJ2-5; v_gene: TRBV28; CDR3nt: TGTGCCACCTTGGACAGGGGGCGCCGTGAAGAGACCCAGTACTTC; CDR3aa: CATLDRGRREETQYF
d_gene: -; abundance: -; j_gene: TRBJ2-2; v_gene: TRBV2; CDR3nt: TGTGCCAGCAACGGTGTGGTTGCAGGGGAAGGCACCGGGGAGCTGTTTTTT; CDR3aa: CASNGVVAGEGTGELFF
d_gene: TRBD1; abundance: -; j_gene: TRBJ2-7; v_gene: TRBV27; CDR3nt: TGTGCCAGCAGGAAGGACAGGGGTGATTCTTCTTACCGCTACGAGCAGTACTTC; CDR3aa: CASRKDRGDSSYRYEQYF
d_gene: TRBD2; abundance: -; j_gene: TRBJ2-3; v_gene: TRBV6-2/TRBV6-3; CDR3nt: TGTGCCAGCAGCGACCGGGGGGGAACAGATACGCAGTATTTT; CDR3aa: CASSDRGGTDTQYF
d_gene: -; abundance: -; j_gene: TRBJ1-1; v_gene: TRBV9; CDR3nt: TGTGCCAGCAGCGTAACCCCTCTGGGGGGGGCAGGGGCTGAAGCTTTCTTT; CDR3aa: CASSVTPLGGAGAEAFF
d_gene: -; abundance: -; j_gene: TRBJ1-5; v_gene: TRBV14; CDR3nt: TGTGCCAGCAGCCCCGGGGGATCCAATCAGCCCCAGCATTTT; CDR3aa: CASSPGGSNQPQHF
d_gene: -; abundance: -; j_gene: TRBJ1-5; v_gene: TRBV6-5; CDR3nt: TGTGCCAGCAGCCCCTTTCGGGGGAGTCAGCCCCAGCATTTT; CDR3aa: CASSPFRGSQPQHF
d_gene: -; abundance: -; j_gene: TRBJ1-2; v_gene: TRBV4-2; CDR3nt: TGTGCCAGCAGCCAAACGGAGCTATCGGATGGCTACACCTTC; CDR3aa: CASSQTELSDGYTF
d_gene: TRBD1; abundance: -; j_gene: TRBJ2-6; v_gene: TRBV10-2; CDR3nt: TGCGCCAGCAGTAGGGACAGGGGATCCTCTGGGGCCAACGTCCTGACTTTC; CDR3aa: CASSRDRGSSGANVLTF
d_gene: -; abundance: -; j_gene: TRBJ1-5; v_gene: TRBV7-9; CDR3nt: TGTGCCAGCAGCTTAAGTGACGCGGGGCGCAATCAGCCCCAGCATTTT; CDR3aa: CASSLSDAGRNQPQHF
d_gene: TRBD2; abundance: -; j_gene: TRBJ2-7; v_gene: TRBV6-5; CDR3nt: TGTGCCAGCAGGCGACTAGCGGGGATAGACGAGCAGTACTTC; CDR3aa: CASRRLAGIDEQYF
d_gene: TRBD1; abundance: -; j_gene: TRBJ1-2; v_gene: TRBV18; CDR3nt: TGTGCCAGCTCGGACAGGGAGAACTATGGCTACACCTTC; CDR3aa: CASSDRENYGYTF
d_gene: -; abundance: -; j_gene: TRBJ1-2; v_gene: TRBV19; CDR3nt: TGTGCCAGTAGTCCCTCCAGAGGGCAGAACTATGGCTACACCTTC; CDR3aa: CASSPSRGQNYGYTF
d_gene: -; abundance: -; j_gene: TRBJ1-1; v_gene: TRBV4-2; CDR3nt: TGTGCCAGCAGCCAAGATTTAGTATCTGAAGCTTTCTTT; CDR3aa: CASSQDLVSEAFF
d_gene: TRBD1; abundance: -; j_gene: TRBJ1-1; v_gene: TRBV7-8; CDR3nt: TGTGCCAGCAGCTCGCTAACAGGGGGCGTCACCACGGGTAACACTGAAGCTTTCTTT; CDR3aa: CASSSLTGGVTTGNTEAFF
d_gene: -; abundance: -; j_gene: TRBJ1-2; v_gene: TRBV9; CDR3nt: TGTGCCAGCAGCGTAGTGGCATATGGCTACACCTTC; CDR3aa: CASSVVAYGYTF
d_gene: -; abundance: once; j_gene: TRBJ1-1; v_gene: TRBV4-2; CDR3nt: TGTGCCAGCAGCCAAGATAGGTGGAGAATGAACACTGAAGCTTTCTTT; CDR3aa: CASSQDRWRMNTEAFF
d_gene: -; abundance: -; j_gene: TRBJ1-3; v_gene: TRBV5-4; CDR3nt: TGTGCCAGCAGCTTCCTACCTAGTGGAAACACCATATATTTT; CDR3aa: CASSFLPSGNTIYF
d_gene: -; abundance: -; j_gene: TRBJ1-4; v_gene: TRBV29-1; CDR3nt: TGCAGCGGGGGGGAGACTAATGAAAAACTGTTTTTT; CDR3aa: CSGGETNEKLFF
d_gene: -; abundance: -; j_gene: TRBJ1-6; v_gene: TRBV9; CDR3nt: TGTGCCAGCAGCGTCCAGGGCGGCTCACCCCTCCACTTT; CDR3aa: CASSVQGGSPLHF
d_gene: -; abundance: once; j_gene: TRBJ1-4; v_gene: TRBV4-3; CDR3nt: TGCGCCAGCAGCCAACTGTCGGAAAAACTGTTTTTT; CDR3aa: CASSQLSEKLFF
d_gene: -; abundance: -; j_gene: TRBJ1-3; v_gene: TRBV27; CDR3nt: TGTGCCGGCATACAGGGACCTGGAAACACCATATATTTT; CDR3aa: CAGIQGPGNTIYF
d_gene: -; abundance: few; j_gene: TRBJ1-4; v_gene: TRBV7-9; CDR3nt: TGTGCCAGCAGCTTAAGGGGAACAGGAGAGTTAGGGAAACTGTTTTTT; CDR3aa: CASSLRGTGELGKLFF
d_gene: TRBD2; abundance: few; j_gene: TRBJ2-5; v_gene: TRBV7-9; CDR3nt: TGTGCCAGCAGCCCTGGAACTAGCGGGGGGCAAGAGACCCAGTACTTC; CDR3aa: CASSPGTSGGQETQYF
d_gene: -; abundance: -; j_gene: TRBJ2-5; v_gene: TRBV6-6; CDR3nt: TGTGCCAGCAGTTACCCCGGGGGCCAAGAGACCCAGTACTTC; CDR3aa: CASSYPGGQETQYF
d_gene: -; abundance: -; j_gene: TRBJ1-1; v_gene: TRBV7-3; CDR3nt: TGTGCCAGCAGCTTAGGCCCTAGGACTGAAGCTTTCTTT; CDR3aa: CASSLGPRTEAFF
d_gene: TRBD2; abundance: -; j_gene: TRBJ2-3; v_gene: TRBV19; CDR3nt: TGTGCCAGTAGTGTCACTAGCGGGGGCACAGATACGCAGTATTTT; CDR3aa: CASSVTSGGTDTQYF
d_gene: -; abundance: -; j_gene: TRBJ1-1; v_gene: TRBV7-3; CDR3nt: TGTGCCAGCAAATCAGGGATGGACACTGAAGCTTTCTTT; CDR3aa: CASKSGMDTEAFF
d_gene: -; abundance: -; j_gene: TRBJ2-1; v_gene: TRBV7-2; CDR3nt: TGTGCCAGCAGCTTAAGCCCAGCGGTTAACAATGAGCAGTTCTTC; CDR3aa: CASSLSPAVNNEQFF
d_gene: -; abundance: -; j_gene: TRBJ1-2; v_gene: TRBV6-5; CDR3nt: TGTGCCAGCAGTCGGGACACCGACTATGGCTACACCTTC; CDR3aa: CASSRDTDYGYTF